The present TCR beta chain was sequenced within a study of molecular identifiers for immune sequencing clone quantification. MiXCR, applied by TCRdb to the PCR reads, yields one record per CDR3 protein. The sample includes 75,000 to 100,000 distinct CDR3 sequences, 15% to 20% of them seen just once. This clonotype was counted ten times or more. Germline V gene data show CDR1 as SQVTM and CDR2 as ANQGSEA. The CDR3 covers 14 residues. Trimming took off 6 bases at V and 0 bases at J, with 12 bases between the two ends. The sample comprised naive CD8+ T cells from blood, with Jurkat cell RNA spiked in. Subset noted: FACS-sorted CD8+CD4-CCR7+CD45RA+ naive T cells. The sequence was collected from a human donor in good health. Some libraries in this study had Jurkat cell RNA spiked in. This chain connects TRBV29-1 to TRBJ1-3; D is uncertain. CDR3 sequence: CSVWTGYSGNTIYF. The CDR3 region has the DNA TGCAGCGTCTGGACGGGATACTCTGGAAACACCATATATTTT.